The rows below give T cell receptor beta chains drawn from one sample of a study of T cells in Graves' hyperthyroidism and ophthalmopathy. One entry per CDR3 protein results from TCRdb running MiXCR on the multiplex PCR reads. The repertoire includes more than 500,000 distinct CDR3 sequences, 46% of them detected once, and approximately 44% sits in the top ten. The sample consisted of peripheral blood or thyroid tissue (not recorded which). These receptors all stem from an adult woman with Graves' disease, either hyperthyroidism or ophthalmopathy (not recorded which). CDR3s include the opening cysteine and the closing phenylalanine or tryptophan. D genes are given only for firm matches. Clone size is given for some rows only: seen once, a few or many times, or a class if the clone is expanded.

J gene: TRBJ1-4
V gene: TRBV5-5
clone size: many
D gene: .
CDR3 DNA: TGTGCCAGCGGCAATGAAAAACTGTTTTTT
CDR3 protein: CASGNEKLFF

J gene: TRBJ1-2
V gene: TRBV2
clone size: .
D gene: TRBD1
CDR3 DNA: TGTGCCAGCAGTACCGGGACAGGGGTTGGCTACACCTTC
CDR3 protein: CASSTGTGVGYTF

J gene: TRBJ1-2
V gene: TRBV7-9
clone size: many
D gene: TRBD1
CDR3 DNA: TGTGCCAGCAGCTTACTGACAGGGCAAGGCTACACCTTC
CDR3 protein: CASSLLTGQGYTF

J gene: TRBJ1-6
V gene: TRBV20-1
clone size: .
D gene: TRBD1
CDR3 DNA: TGCAGTGCCCAGATGACAGGGACAAGTAATTCACCCCTCCACTTT
CDR3 protein: CSAQMTGTSNSPLHF

J gene: TRBJ2-5
V gene: TRBV7-7
clone size: .
D gene: .
CDR3 DNA: TGTGCTAGCAGCTCCGTCGCCAGGGTAGAGACCCAGTACTTC
CDR3 protein: CASSSVARVETQYF

J gene: TRBJ2-5
V gene: TRBV19
clone size: .
D gene: TRBD2
CDR3 DNA: TGTGCCAGTAGTATGACCAGCGGACGGACTAGGCAAGAGACCCAGTACTTC
CDR3 protein: CASSMTSGRTRQETQYF

J gene: TRBJ2-5
V gene: TRBV29-1
clone size: .
D gene: .
CDR3 DNA: TGCAGCGTAAGACAGGTTCGGGAGACCCAGTACTTC
CDR3 protein: CSVRQVRETQYF

J gene: TRBJ2-7
V gene: TRBV20-1
clone size: .
D gene: .
CDR3 DNA: TGCAGTGCCTCAGGCTCGCCGGGGCAGTACTTC
CDR3 protein: CSASGSPGQYF

J gene: TRBJ2-7
V gene: TRBV20-1
clone size: .
D gene: .
CDR3 DNA: TGCAGTGCTAGAGACCCATTGCGGTACTTC
CDR3 protein: CSARDPLRYF

J gene: TRBJ2-7
V gene: TRBV7-2
clone size: .
D gene: .
CDR3 DNA: TGTGCCAGCAGCTTAGTACTGCGCGGAACCTACGAGCAGTACTTC
CDR3 protein: CASSLVLRGTYEQYF

J gene: TRBJ1-1
V gene: TRBV15
clone size: .
D gene: .
CDR3 DNA: TGTGCCACCAGCAGTGAACACAAGAACACTGAAGCTTTCTTT
CDR3 protein: CATSSEHKNTEAFF

J gene: TRBJ1-5
V gene: TRBV29-1
clone size: .
D gene: TRBD1
CDR3 DNA: TGCAGCGGCGTACAGGGGGCTATTGAGAGCAATCAGCCCCAGCATTTT
CDR3 protein: CSGVQGAIESNQPQHF

J gene: TRBJ1-2
V gene: TRBV7-9
clone size: .
D gene: .
CDR3 DNA: TGTGCCAGCCCCGGGGGATCCTATGGCTACACCTTC
CDR3 protein: CASPGGSYGYTF

J gene: TRBJ2-5
V gene: TRBV3-1
clone size: few
D gene: TRBD2
CDR3 DNA: TGTGCCAGCAGCCTCGAGGGGCGACTAGCGGGAGTAGAGACCCAGTACTTC
CDR3 protein: CASSLEGRLAGVETQYF